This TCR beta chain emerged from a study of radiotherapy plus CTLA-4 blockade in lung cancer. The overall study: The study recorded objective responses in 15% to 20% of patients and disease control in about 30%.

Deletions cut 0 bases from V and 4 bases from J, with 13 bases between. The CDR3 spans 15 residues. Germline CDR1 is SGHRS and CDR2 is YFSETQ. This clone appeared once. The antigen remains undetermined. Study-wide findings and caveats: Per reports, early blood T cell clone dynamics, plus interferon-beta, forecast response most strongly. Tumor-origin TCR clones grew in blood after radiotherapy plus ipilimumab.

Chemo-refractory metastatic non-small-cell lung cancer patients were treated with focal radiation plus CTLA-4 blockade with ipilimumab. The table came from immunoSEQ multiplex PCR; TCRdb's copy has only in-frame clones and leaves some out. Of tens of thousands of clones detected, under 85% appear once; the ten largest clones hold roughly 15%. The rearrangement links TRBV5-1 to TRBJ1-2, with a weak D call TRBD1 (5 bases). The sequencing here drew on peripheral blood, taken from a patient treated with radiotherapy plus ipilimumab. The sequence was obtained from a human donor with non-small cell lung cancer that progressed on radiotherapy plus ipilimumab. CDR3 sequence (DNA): TGCGCCAGCAGCTTGGATGTATTGCAGGGCTATGGCTACACCTTC. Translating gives CASSLDVLQGYGYTF.